This entry lists 9 T cell receptor beta chains sequenced from one sample in a study of neurological immune-mediated disorders. Specified time point: longitudinal time-point 2. TCRdb used MiXCR to reprocess the 5' RACE reads, holding one entry per CDR3 protein. Of tens of thousands of distinct CDR3 sequences in the sample, around 10% are singletons; the top ten hold about 12%. The sample taken for sequencing was PBMCs. The receptors originated from a man aged 30 to 39 in good health.

This clonotype occurred many times. V gene TRBV14 combines with J gene TRBJ2-1; D is undetermined. Germline values: CDR1 SGHDN, CDR2 FVKESK. V lost 4 bases and J lost 2, with 15 bases in between. The CDR3 consists of 16 residues. This chain's CDR3 is CASSPFQATAYNEQFF. The CDR3 coding sequence is TGTGCCAGCAGCCCATTTCAAGCGACTGCCTACAATGAGCAGTTCTTC.

On this clonotype: At one end, the junction sequence differs from germline, possibly due to a read error. This chain links TRBV6-6 with TRBJ1-5; 8 nucleotides align to TRBD1. CDR1 is MNHNY, CDR2 SVGAGI, per germline (reference sequence). The CDR3 has 15 residues. The CDR3 sequence is CASSYGTGGDQPQLF. CDR3 DNA: TGTGCCAGCAGTTACGGGACAGGAGGCGATCAGCCCCAGCTTTTT.

Concerning this clonotype: Given a much more abundant clone one base away, this may be a read error. The chain couples TRBV20-1 to TRBJ2-5; 9 nucleotides align to TRBD2. Germline loops: CDR1 DFQATT, CDR2 SNEGSKA (reference sequence). The CDR3 extends over 16 amino acids. The CDR3 here is CSAPSTKAGGQETKYF. CDR3 sequence (DNA): TGCAGTGCGCCCTCCACTAAAGCGGGAGGACAAGAGACCAAGTACTTC.

This clonotype was seen repeatedly, ten times or more. The chain recombines TRBV14 with TRBJ2-2; D may match TRBD1 or TRBD2 (5 bases each). The CDR3 runs to 16 residues. Trimming took off 4 bases at V and 0 bases at J, with 12 bases between the two ends. Germline assignment: CDR1 SGHDN and CDR2 FVKESK. CDR3 sequence (DNA): TGTGCCAGCAGCCCGGGACGAAGGACGAACACCGGGGAGCTGTTTTTT. It encodes CASSPGRRTNTGELFF.

This clonotype was picked up many times. The CDR3 loop reads CSARDSGPGQGGQPQHF. CDR3 coding DNA: TGCAGTGCTAGAGATTCGGGCCCCGGACAGGGTGGTCAGCCCCAGCATTTT. The V call is TRBV20-1, the J call TRBJ1-5; the match to TRBD1 covers 8 bases. The V gene's germline CDR1 is DFQATT and CDR2 SNEGSKA (reference sequence). CDR3 length: 17 residues. V was pared by 0 bases and J by 6 bases, with 13 bases of the junction left unmatched.

This clonotype has ten or more counts. CDR3 residues: CASSLMAAPLRGYTF. In DNA form, the CDR3 reads TGCGCCAGCAGCTTGATGGCAGCCCCCCTGCGGGGCTACACCTTC. The chain links TRBV5-1 to TRBJ1-2; D not certain. Trimming cost V 1 base and J 8 bases, with 18 bases left between them. Germline V lookup: CDR1 SGHRS, CDR2 YFSETQ. This CDR3 is built from 15 residues.

This clonotype was counted at least ten times. This rearrangement joins TRBV28 to TRBJ1-5; D perhaps matches TRBD1 (5 bases). The CDR3 loop spans 16 amino acids. CDR1 is MDHEN, CDR2 SYDVKM, per germline. Trimming pared 9 bases from V and 3 bases from J, leaving 21 bases between. The CDR3 loop reads CASSDSLRLYNQPQHF. CDR3 DNA sequence: TGTGCCAGTTCTGACAGTCTACGCCTGTACAATCAGCCCCAGCATTTT.

This clonotype came up many times. The J gene is TRBJ2-5, the V gene TRBV7-2, with D unclear. Germline V gene sequence: CDR1 SGHTA, CDR2 FQGNSA. This CDR3 contains 13 residues. Trimming took 2 bases from V and 2 from J, leaving 6 bases between them. CDR3: CASSLSLQETQYF. CDR3 nucleotide sequence: TGTGCCAGCAGCTTATCTCTACAAGAGACCCAGTACTTC. The complete variable domain, with remaining parts taken from reference TRBV7-2 and TRBJ2-5, reads GAGVSQSPSNKVTEKGKDVELRCDPISGHTALYWYRQSLGQGLEFLIYFQGNSAPDKSGLPSDRFSAERTGGSVSTLTIQRTQQEDSAVYLCASSLSLQETQYFGPGTRLLVL.

This clonotype was detected ten times or more. The genes are TRBV2 and TRBJ1-1, with a weak D call TRBD1 (6 bases). V dropped 9 bases and J dropped 5 bases, with 7 bases sitting between them. CDR1 SNHLY and CDR2 FYNNEI come from the germline V gene. The length of the CDR3 is 10 residues. The DNA of the CDR3 is TGTGCCAGGAGGGGGACTGAAGCTTTCTTT. This gives the protein CARRGTEAFF.